This TCR beta chain was sequenced during a study of T-cell reconstitution after alpha-beta-depleted transplantation in children. The authors prepared the TCRbeta library with unique molecular identifiers. TCRdb ran MiXCR on the PCR reads and lists one entry per CDR3 protein. The data hold 360,000 or so distinct CDR3 sequences, with roughly 20% observed a single time. The CDR3 contains 14 residues. Germline-derived CDR1 and CDR2 are SQVTM and ANQGSEA. V lost 3 bases, J lost 2 bases, and 12 bases lay in between. This clonotype was counted many times. Sequenced material: PBMCs from the stem cell graft donor, taken from the stem cell graft. This TCR derives from a human donor who donated a stem cell graft to a child with acute myeloid leukemia. This chain uses TRBV29-1 with TRBJ2-3, with a possible D match to TRBD1 (5 bases). CDR3 DNA: TGCAGCGTTGACCAGGGAACCACCACAGATACGCAGTATTTT. Its translation: CSVDQGTTTDTQYF.